The clone carrying this T cell receptor beta chain has just one count. The antigen is undetermined. This specimen belongs to a study of cytomegalovirus exposure and HLA in healthy donors. General observations from the study: CMV serostatus was the sole immune exposure data available.

The CDR3 spans 15 residues. CDR1 and CDR2 from the germline V gene are SGDLS and YYNGEE. The V end was cut by 3 bases, the J end by 0 bases, with 11 bases between. The PCR contained 60 Vbeta and 13 Jbeta primers. Libraries were prepared by immunoSEQ multiplex PCR; TCRdb keeps only in-frame clonotypes and omits some of them. The sample consists of approximately 120,000 clones, under 85% of them appearing once. Sample: PBMCs. The V call is TRBV9, the J call TRBJ2-3; no clear D. The source of this sequence is a woman aged 45-65 years in good health and CMV-seropositive. The CDR3 region has the DNA TGTGCCAGCAGCGCCCGTGATACTAGCACAGATACGCAGTATTTT. Translating gives CASSARDTSTDTQYF.